This T cell receptor beta chain comes out of a study of blood T cell repertoires in COVID-19. Looking at the study overall: There were acute and convalescent COVID-19 samples, and they came from the United States, Italy and Spain. T cells, B-cell-depleted T cells, or PBMCs supplied cDNA or gDNA.

Authors' analysis steps: By means of reference gene primer amplification, nucleated cell counts were estimated. Using immunoSEQ multiplex PCR, the repertoire was profiled, and TCRdb retains in-frame clones only, with some absent. That table gives V, J and clone size, and the DNA gave D and trimming. The sample carries 150,000 to 200,000 clones, approximately 86% recorded once. The J segment lost 3 bases and the V segment lost 0 bases, leaving 4 bases of the junction unmatched. This CDR3 spans 16 amino acids. CDR1 is MGHRA and CDR2 is YSYEKL in the germline V gene. The sample comprised peripheral blood. This sequence originates from a man between 60 and 75 years old with COVID-19, enrolled during active disease. This chain joins TRBV4-1 and TRBJ1-4, with 7 bases identical to TRBD1. CDR3 DNA: TGCGCCAGCAGCCAAGACAGGGGGAAGGCTAATGAAAAACTGTTTTTT. It translates to CASSQDRGKANEKLFF.